The T cell receptor beta chain under discussion was sequenced for a study of human T cells and chemical hapten exposure. V shed 1 base and J shed 0 bases, with 8 bases lying between them. This CDR3 has 15 residues. Germline CDR1 and CDR2: LNHNV and YYDKDF (reference sequence). One entry per CDR3 protein, called by TCRdb with MiXCR from the RACE reads. The repertoire holds about 250,000 distinct CDR3 sequences, around 7% seen once, with 1.2% in the top ten. Regarding time point: pre-sensitization, week 0. This sample's treatment: therapeutic diphenylcyclopropenone sensitization with weekly scalp DPC. The sample consisted of whole blood, taken in connection with sensitization to the hapten diphenylcyclopropenone (DPC). The gene calls are TRBV15 and TRBJ2-3, with D perhaps matching TRBD2 (6 bases). The receptor was derived from a man in his late teens or twenties with alopecia areata. Some clones in this sample may be carry-over from other donors' samples. CDR3 DNA sequence: TGTGCCACCAGCAGAGTGCGGGGAAGCACAGATACGCAGTATTTT. Its translation is CATSRVRGSTDTQYF.